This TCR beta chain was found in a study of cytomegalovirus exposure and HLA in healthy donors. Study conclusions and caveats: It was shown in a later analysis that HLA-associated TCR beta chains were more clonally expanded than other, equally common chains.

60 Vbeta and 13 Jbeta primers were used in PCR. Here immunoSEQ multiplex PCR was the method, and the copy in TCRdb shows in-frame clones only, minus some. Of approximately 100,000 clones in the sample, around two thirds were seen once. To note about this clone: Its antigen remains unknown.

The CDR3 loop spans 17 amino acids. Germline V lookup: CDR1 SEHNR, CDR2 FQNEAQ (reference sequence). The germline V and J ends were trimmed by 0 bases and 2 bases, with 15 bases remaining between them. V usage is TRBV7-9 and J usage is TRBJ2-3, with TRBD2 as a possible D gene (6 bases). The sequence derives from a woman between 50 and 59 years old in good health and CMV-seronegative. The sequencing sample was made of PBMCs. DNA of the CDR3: TGTGCCAGCAGCTTAGCGAAGATTGCGGGATTCACAGATACGCAGTATTTT. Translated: CASSLAKIAGFTDTQYF.